This TCR beta chain appears in the sequencing data of a study of cytomegalovirus exposure and HLA in healthy donors. The germline gives CDR1 SGHRS, CDR2 YFSETQ. Trimming cost V 4 bases and J 6 bases, with 19 bases left between them. The CDR3 spans 16 residues. Amplification used 60 Vbeta primers and 13 Jbeta primers. Using immunoSEQ multiplex PCR, the repertoire was profiled, and TCRdb retains in-frame clones only, with some absent. This table holds about 120,000 clones. The sequencing sample was made of PBMCs. The chain uses TRBV5-1 and TRBJ2-2, with D tentatively TRBD1 (6 bases). The sequence was collected from a man aged 30-40 years in good health and CMV-seronegative. CDR3 bases: TGCGCCAGCAGCGGAACAGGGTTAATACAGGCCGGGGAGCTGTTTTTT. Translated, it gives CASSGTGLIQAGELFF.